The clone carrying this T cell receptor beta chain was found a few times. As yet, its antigen is unknown. The data were taken from a study of breast tumors, draining lymph nodes, adjacent tissues. Study results and caveats: Compared with basal-like, luminal-like tumors shared significantly more repertoire with nontumor tissue. Compared with lymph nodes, tumors were less diverse; compared with nontumor tissue, more. The data were judged consistent with most tumor T cells coming from lymph node and expanding in tumor. That most tumor T cells come from lymph nodes remained unproven.

TCRdb re-derived calls from the multiplex PCR reads in MiXCR, one entry per CDR3 protein. The table shows about 8,300 distinct CDR3 sequences, with 65% to 75% occurring only once. The CDR3 has 17 residues. Unmatched junction bases numbered 13, after V lost 3 bases and J lost 7 bases. From germline, CDR1 is SGDLS and CDR2 YYNGEE. The TCR comes from a female donor with breast cancer. Some clones in this sample may be carry-over from other donors' samples. The J gene is TRBJ2-1, the V gene TRBV9; 10 bases are shared with TRBD1. Sequencing input: tumor-adjacent breast tissue. CDR3 bases: TGTGCCAGCAGCGGCCCAGTTTCGGGACAGGGGTTAAATGAGCAGTTCTTC. It encodes CASSGPVSGQGLNEQFF. Full variable domain (rest looked up from reference TRBV9 and TRBJ2-1): DSGVTQTPKHLITATGQRVTLRCSPRSGDLSVYWYQQSLDQGLQFLIQYYNGEERAKGNILERFSAQQFPDLHSELNLSSLELGDSALYFCASSGPVSGQGLNEQFFGPGTRLTVL.